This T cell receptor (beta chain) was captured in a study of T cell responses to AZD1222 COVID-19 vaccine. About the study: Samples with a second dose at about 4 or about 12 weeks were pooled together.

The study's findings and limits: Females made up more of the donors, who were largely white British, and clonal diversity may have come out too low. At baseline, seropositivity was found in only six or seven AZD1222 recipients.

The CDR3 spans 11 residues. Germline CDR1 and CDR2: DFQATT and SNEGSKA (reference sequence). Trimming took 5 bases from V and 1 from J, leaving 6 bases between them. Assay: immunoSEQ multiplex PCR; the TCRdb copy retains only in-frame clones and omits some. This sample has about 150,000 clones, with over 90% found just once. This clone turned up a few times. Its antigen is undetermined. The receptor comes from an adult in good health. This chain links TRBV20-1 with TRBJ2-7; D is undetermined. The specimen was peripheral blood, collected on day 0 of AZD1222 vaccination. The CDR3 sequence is CSAPSSYEQYF. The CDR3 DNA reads TGCAGTGCTCCTAGTTCCTACGAGCAGTACTTC.